Listed here is a single T cell receptor beta chain. Sequencing ends 3 residues short of the CDR3 end; the germline J gene provides the rest. The source of the sample is a study of T cells in women clearing cervical HPV infection. Trimming cost V 7 bases and J 6 bases, with 15 bases left between them. The CDR3 is 13 residues long. Germline-derived CDR1 and CDR2 are SNHLY and FYNNEI. Average input was approximately 1.3 ug genomic DNA for immunoSEQ TCR beta CDR3 amplification. The assay was immunoSEQ multiplex PCR, and TCRdb's table has in-frame clones only and misses some. Its table records 30,000 to 40,000 clones.

Sequenced input: blood buffy coat. This TCR came from a woman between 18 and 75 years old with a cervical HPV16 infection that either progressed to CIN3+ or cleared (not recorded which). The chain uses TRBV2 and TRBJ1-2; D gene unclear. The DNA read from the CDR3 is TGTGCCAGCACCGATACAGCTCTCGATGGC. Amino acids: CASTDTALDG. The full CDR3 protein reads CASTDTALDGYTF. Based on the CDR3 plus reference TRBV2 and TRBJ1-2, the full variable domain is EPEVTQTPSHQVTQMGQEVILRCVPISNHLYFYWYRQILGQKVEFLVSFYNNEISEKSEIFDDQFSVERPDGSNFTLKIRSTKLEDSAMYFCASTDTALDGYTFGSGTRLTVV.